The TCR beta chain under discussion was sequenced for a study of human T cells and chemical hapten exposure. The library attached unique molecular identifiers to individual cDNA molecules. From the 5' RACE reads, TCRdb called clonotypes with MiXCR, one entry per CDR3 protein. This table holds some 150,000 distinct CDR3 sequences, around 4.1% found once. From whole blood left unfractionated, total RNA was extracted. This CDR3 has 17 amino acids. V shed 3 bases and J shed 7 bases, with 19 bases lying between them. The germline CDR1 and CDR2 sequences are SGHTA and FQGNSA. The clonotype comes from a female donor in good health. The chain has TRBV7-2 and TRBJ1-6; possible D gene TRBD1, 5 bases. CDR3 protein: CASSFVWGDSRNSPLHF. The CDR3 nucleotides read TGTGCCAGCAGCTTCGTTTGGGGCGACAGCAGAAATTCACCCCTCCACTTT.